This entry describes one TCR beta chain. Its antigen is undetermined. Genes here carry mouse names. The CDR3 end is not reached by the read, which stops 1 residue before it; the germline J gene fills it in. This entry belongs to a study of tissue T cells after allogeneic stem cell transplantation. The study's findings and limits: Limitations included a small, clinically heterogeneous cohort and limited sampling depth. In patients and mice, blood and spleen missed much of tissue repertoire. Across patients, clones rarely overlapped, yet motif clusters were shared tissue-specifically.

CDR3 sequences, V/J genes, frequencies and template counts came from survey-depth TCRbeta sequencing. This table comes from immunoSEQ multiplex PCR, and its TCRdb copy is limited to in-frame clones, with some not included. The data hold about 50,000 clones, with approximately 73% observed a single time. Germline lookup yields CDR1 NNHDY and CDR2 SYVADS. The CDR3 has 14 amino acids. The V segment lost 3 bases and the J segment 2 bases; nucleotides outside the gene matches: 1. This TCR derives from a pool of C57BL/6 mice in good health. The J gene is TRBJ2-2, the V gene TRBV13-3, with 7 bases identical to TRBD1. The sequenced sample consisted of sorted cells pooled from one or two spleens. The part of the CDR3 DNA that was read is TGTGCCAGCAGTGGCAGGGGGAACACCGGGCAGCTCTAC. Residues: CASSGRGNTGQLY. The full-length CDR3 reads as CASSGRGNTGQLYF.